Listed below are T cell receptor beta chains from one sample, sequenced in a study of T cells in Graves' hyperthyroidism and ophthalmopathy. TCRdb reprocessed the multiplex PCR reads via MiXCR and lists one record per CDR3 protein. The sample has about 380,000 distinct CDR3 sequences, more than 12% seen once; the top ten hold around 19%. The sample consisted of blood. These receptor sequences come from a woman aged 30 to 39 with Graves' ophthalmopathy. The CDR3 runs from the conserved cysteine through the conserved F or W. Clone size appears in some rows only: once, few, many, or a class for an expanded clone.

CASSPTYRGPVDTGELFF | many | TRBJ2-2 | TRBV27
CASSLTIREVYNEQFF | many | TRBJ2-1 | TRBV13
CASSAGTDSTDTQYF | many | TRBJ2-3 | TRBV2
CASKGGNNEQFF | many | TRBJ2-1 | TRBV2
CASSWELQDTQYF | many | TRBJ2-3 | TRBV11-1
CASSQGRGDTIYF | . | TRBJ1-3 | TRBV4-1
CATSGMGTGVNIQYF | . | TRBJ2-4 | TRBV15
CSAADRVSKNIQYF | many | TRBJ2-4 | TRBV20-1
CASSLGGTSGDEQFF | many | TRBJ2-1 | TRBV11-2
CASSLTGPTGELFF | . | TRBJ2-2 | TRBV12-3/TRBV12-4
CASSPGRGVIYEQYF | . | TRBJ2-7 | TRBV18
CASSFRSRDTGYTF | . | TRBJ1-2 | TRBV7-8
CASSEMVGGAYNEQFF | many | TRBJ2-1 | TRBV2
CASSGIAGGDEQFF | few | TRBJ2-1 | TRBV9
CASSLIGPNQPQHF | . | TRBJ1-5 | TRBV7-9
CASSPPASGHNEQFF | many | TRBJ2-1 | TRBV18
CSGKGLAPYEQFF | many | TRBJ2-1 | TRBV20-1
CASSVVWDRASYYGYTF | . | TRBJ1-2 | TRBV9
CSVTEVQETQYF | . | TRBJ2-5 | TRBV29-1
CSARDPPGGHETQYF | few | TRBJ2-5 | TRBV20-1
CASGGLSQPQHF | many | TRBJ1-5 | TRBV5-8
CASSLGQGRNTGELFF | few | TRBJ2-2 | TRBV5-1
CASRGQLTYEQYF | many | TRBJ2-7 | TRBV28
CAWSGRQGFTEAFF | many | TRBJ1-1 | TRBV30
CASSFGLAWPQHF | many | TRBJ1-5 | TRBV5-5
CASSRTGGSVGNEKLFF | many | TRBJ1-4 | TRBV18
CASRLTGTINQPQHF | many | TRBJ1-5 | TRBV28
CSASTLTGHFYEQYF | many | TRBJ2-7 | TRBV20-1
CASIPGQGARPSAGANVLTF | . | TRBJ2-6 | TRBV5-5
CALGWGNTGELFF | many | TRBJ2-2 | TRBV30
CSATGGSGGPYNEQFF | many | TRBJ2-1 | TRBV20-1
CASSSRPDKEPNQPQHF | many | TRBJ1-5 | TRBV28
CASSPPRGYGTGELFF | few | TRBJ2-2 | TRBV9
CASSFGQTPTDTQYF | many | TRBJ2-3 | TRBV28
CAWSVTLRPIANTGELFF | many | TRBJ2-2 | TRBV30
CASSVDLVDEQFF | . | TRBJ2-1 | TRBV9
CASSSAGATGELFF | . | TRBJ2-2 | TRBV7-3
CASSETGTAENNEQFF | many | TRBJ2-1 | TRBV2
CASSLGGLGGMADTQYF | once | TRBJ2-3 | TRBV11-2
CASIRRGGRYEQYF | many | TRBJ2-7 | TRBV28
CATSDSSRASNQPQHF | many | TRBJ1-5 | TRBV24-1
CASSDGTQKGETQYF | many | TRBJ2-5 | TRBV28
CASSPEGENTEAFF | many | TRBJ1-1 | TRBV4-2
CASSRTASNSPLHF | many | TRBJ1-6 | TRBV7-2
CSALTGDTQYF | many | TRBJ2-3 | TRBV20-1
CASSPINSGANVLTF | many | TRBJ2-6 | TRBV7-2
CASRYRDRLNEQFF | many | TRBJ2-1 | TRBV6-1
CASSLMPRGVAGELFF | many | TRBJ2-2 | TRBV5-1
CSVSEALRDTQYF | many | TRBJ2-3 | TRBV20-1
CASSRTSGATDTQYF | . | TRBJ2-3 | TRBV5-1
CSEQTGETQYF | . | TRBJ2-3 | TRBV29-1
CAGSLAAGERDTQYF | . | TRBJ2-3 | TRBV7-2
CASSPETPGASGELFF | many | TRBJ2-2 | TRBV18
CASSHRPFPETQYF | . | TRBJ2-5 | TRBV7-2
CASSLSRVADTQYF | . | TRBJ2-3 | TRBV12-3/TRBV12-4
CSAKTPGLAGALNEQFF | many | TRBJ2-1 | TRBV20-1
CASSWAGVNEKLFF | once | TRBJ1-4 | TRBV7-3
CASRNGNQPQHF | few | TRBJ1-5 | TRBV28